A selection of T cell receptor beta chains follows, all from one sample in a study of shared clonotypes between healthy human individuals. Sequenced by immunoSEQ multiplex PCR; TCRdb stores in-frame clones only, minus some. Among 2,100,000 or so clones, around 95% were seen once, and the ten largest hold 0.13%. The sequencing sample was made of naive CD4+ T cells sorted from blood. The source of these receptors is a young man in good health. Both conserved end residues are part of each CDR3. A D gene is named only where the DNA matches it firmly. Some rows mark clone size as missing; the rest say once, few, many or name a class of expanded clone.

j_call | v_call | d_call | clone_size | cdr3_aa | cdr3_nt
TRBJ1-2 | TRBV2 | NA | NA | CASSGRAGPYGYTF | TGTGCCAGCAGTGGGAGGGCAGGCCCCTATGGCTACACCTTC
TRBJ1-2 | TRBV20-1 | TRBD1 | NA | CSTGGPYGYTF | TGCAGTACAGGGGGCCCTTATGGCTACACCTTC
TRBJ2-3 | TRBV30 | TRBD2 | NA | CAWSVGRTSGGGPDTQYF | TGTGCCTGGAGTGTAGGACGGACTAGCGGGGGGGGACCAGATACGCAGTATTTT
TRBJ2-4 | TRBV5-8 | NA | NA | CASSLAGIQYF | TGTGCCAGCAGCTTGGCTGGCATTCAGTACTTC
TRBJ2-1 | TRBV6-6 | TRBD2 | NA | CASSLLAGGSYNEQFF | TGTGCCAGCAGTCTCCTAGCGGGAGGCTCCTACAATGAGCAGTTCTTC
TRBJ2-7 | TRBV6-5 | NA | NA | CASSYGSGTYYEQYF | TGTGCCAGCAGTTACGGCTCGGGAACCTACTACGAGCAGTACTTC
TRBJ1-3 | TRBV10-3 | NA | NA | CAISESRQDSGNTIYF | TGTGCCATCAGTGAGTCTCGACAGGACTCTGGAAACACCATATATTTT
TRBJ2-7 | TRBV5-4 | TRBD2 | once | CASSPGGSGRINEQYF | TGTGCCAGCAGCCCCGGGGGTAGCGGGAGAATCAACGAGCAGTACTTC
TRBJ2-2 | TRBV4-3 | TRBD2 | NA | CASSQDGLAGVTGELFF | TGCGCCAGCAGCCAAGATGGACTAGCGGGAGTGACCGGGGAGCTGTTTTTT
TRBJ1-2 | TRBV15 | NA | NA | CATSREGGNYGYTF | TGTGCCACCAGCAGAGAGGGAGGGAACTATGGCTACACCTTC
TRBJ2-3 | TRBV30 | NA | NA | CAWSVLAGLTDTQYF | TGTGCCTGGAGTGTACTGGCGGGACTCACAGATACGCAGTATTTT
TRBJ2-3 | TRBV5-1 | NA | NA | CASSLTWGHDTDTQYF | TGCGCCAGCAGCCTGACGTGGGGGCACGACACAGATACGCAGTATTTT
TRBJ1-3 | TRBV10-3 | NA | NA | CAISESSTAGGNTIYF | TGTGCCATCAGTGAGTCCAGCACGGCAGGCGGAAACACCATATATTTT
TRBJ1-2 | TRBV18 | TRBD1 | NA | CASSLGPGQTNYGYTF | TGTGCCAGCTCACTGGGTCCGGGACAGACTAACTATGGCTACACCTTC
TRBJ1-3 | TRBV5-6 | NA | NA | CASSLAGNTIYF | TGTGCCAGCAGCTTGGCAGGAAACACCATATATTTT
TRBJ2-3 | TRBV5-1 | NA | NA | CASSLQGKGADTQYF | TGCGCCAGCAGCTTGCAGGGGAAAGGGGCAGATACGCAGTATTTT
TRBJ1-6 | TRBV5-1 | NA | NA | CASSLVLTSNSPLHF | TGCGCCAGCAGCTTGGTGTTGACTTCTAATTCACCCCTCCACTTT
TRBJ2-1 | TRBV6-5 | TRBD1 | NA | CASSRGQNSYNEQFF | TGTGCCAGCAGCCGGGGACAGAACTCCTACAATGAGCAGTTCTTC
TRBJ2-7 | TRBV6-1 | TRBD2 | NA | CASSEGLAGTLYYEQYF | TGTGCCAGCAGTGAAGGTCTAGCGGGGACTCTTTACTACGAGCAGTACTTC
TRBJ2-3 | TRBV7-2 | NA | NA | CASSLESGGPNTQYF | TGTGCCAGCAGCTTAGAGTCTGGCGGTCCGAATACGCAGTATTTT
TRBJ1-2 | TRBV6-5 | NA | NA | CASSYSGTPGFGYTF | TGTGCCAGCAGTTACTCCGGGACACCTGGGTTTGGCTACACCTTC
TRBJ2-7 | TRBV10-1 | NA | NA | CASVWDLTYEQYF | TGCGCCAGCGTCTGGGATTTGACCTACGAGCAGTACTTC
TRBJ2-3 | TRBV4-1 | TRBD2 | once | CASSPSGVAGGPMRPDTQYF | TGCGCCAGCAGCCCTTCCGGGGTAGCGGGAGGGCCAATGAGGCCAGATACGCAGTATTTT
TRBJ2-3 | TRBV15 | TRBD2 | NA | CATSRDSAGTSGKDTQYF | TGTGCCACCAGCAGAGATTCGGCGGGGACTAGCGGAAAAGATACGCAGTATTTT
TRBJ2-4 | TRBV5-4 | NA | NA | CASTPPGGLNIQYF | TGTGCCAGCACCCCACCCGGGGGGCTAAACATTCAGTACTTC
TRBJ2-7 | TRBV19 | TRBD1 | NA | CASSTSDRGQVEQYF | TGTGCCAGTAGTACTAGCGACAGGGGGCAGGTCGAGCAGTACTTC
TRBJ2-7 | TRBV5-1 | NA | NA | CASSPLSDPRGSYEQYF | TGCGCCAGCAGCCCCCTATCGGATCCGAGGGGTTCCTACGAGCAGTACTTC
TRBJ1-2 | TRBV7-2 | NA | NA | CASSLDSAGASYGYTF | TGTGCCAGCAGCTTAGATTCTGCAGGGGCAAGCTATGGCTACACCTTC
TRBJ2-3 | TRBV4-3 | TRBD2 | NA | CASSPWVAGGLSTDTQYF | TGCGCCAGCAGTCCTTGGGTAGCGGGAGGCCTTAGCACAGATACGCAGTATTTT